This TCR beta chain originates from a study of cytomegalovirus exposure and HLA in healthy donors. Profiling relied on immunoSEQ multiplex PCR, and the TCRdb table lists in-frame clones only, not all of them. Of over 200,000 clones listed, roughly 91% are singletons. CDR3 length: 16 amino acids. V was pared by 1 base and J by 6 bases, with 5 bases of the junction left unmatched. Germline CDR1 is SGHAT and CDR2 is FQNNGV. The sequence derives from a woman in her late teens or twenties in good health and CMV-seropositive. Sequenced input: PBMCs. V usage is TRBV11-2 and J usage is TRBJ2-7, with 14 nucleotides matching TRBD2. The CDR3, as DNA: TGTGCCAGCAGCTTAGGGGGACTAGCGGGAGAGTCCGAGCAGTACTTC. It codes for CASSLGGLAGESEQYF.